Each of the 6 T cell receptor beta chains below was sequenced from the same sample in a study of T cells in Graves' hyperthyroidism and ophthalmopathy. Template material for amplifying TCR beta CDR3 regions consisted of RNA transcripts. Carried out on the TCR CDR3, a first-round RT-PCR used the HTBI primer set. MiXCR, run by TCRdb on the multiplex PCR reads, gives a single entry per CDR3 protein. The table has some 550,000 distinct CDR3 sequences, 15% to 20% seen once; the top ten hold around 3.5%. The specimen was blood. The origin of the receptors is a woman between 40 and 50 years old with Graves' ophthalmopathy.

Details on this clonotype: A much larger clone sits a single nucleotide away, making a read error possible. The V gene is TRBV10-1, the J gene TRBJ2-2; D is undetermined. The V end was cut by 8 bases, the J end by 0 bases, with 10 bases between. The CDR3 is 14 amino acids. Germline CDR1 reads WNHNN; CDR2 reads SYGVQD (reference sequence). As DNA, the CDR3 is TGCGCCAGCCTGGGCGGACCGAACACCGGGGAGCTGTTTTTT. It is translated as CASLGGPNTGELFF.

The table lists this clonotype with many counts. This chain uses TRBV2 with TRBJ2-7; 11 nucleotides agree with TRBD2. Germline CDR1 and CDR2: SNHLY and FYNNEI. Trimming took 4 bases from V and 3 from J; bases not matched to a gene: 8. The CDR3 has 16 amino acids. This CDR3 is CASSVSVGLAGYEQYF. DNA of the CDR3: TGTGCCAGCAGTGTGTCGGTCGGACTAGCGGGCTACGAGCAGTACTTC.

The chain joins TRBV11-2 to TRBJ2-5; TRBD2 matches 9 bases. The trim removed 3 bases at V and 4 bases at J, leaving 6 bases unmatched. Germline V gene data show CDR1 as SGHAT and CDR2 as FQNNGV. The CDR3 totals 15 residues. As DNA, the CDR3 is TGTGCCAGCAGCTTGGTTGCGGGAGGGCCAGAGACCCAGTACTTC. Protein: CASSLVAGGPETQYF.

The V call is TRBV7-8, the J call TRBJ2-1, with unresolved D. The germline V gene encodes CDR1 SGHVS and CDR2 FQNEAQ. V lost 1 base and J 0 bases, leaving 19 bases between the germline ends. The CDR3 consists of 19 residues. CDR3 nucleotide sequence: TGTGCCAGCAGCTTAGTTGTGGGTACGATCCGTAGCTCCTACAATGAGCAGTTCTTC. Residues: CASSLVVGTIRSSYNEQFF. Combining the CDR3 with reference TRBV7-8 and TRBJ2-1 gives the whole variable domain GAGVSQSPRYKVAKRGQDVALRCDPISGHVSLFWYQQALGQGPEFLTYFQNEAQLDKSGLPSDRFFAERPEGSVSTLKIQRTQQEDSAVYLCASSLVVGTIRSSYNEQFFGPGTRLTVL.

Many counts were recorded for this clonotype. The V gene is TRBV5-1, the J gene TRBJ1-1; D call uncertain. The germline V gene has CDR1 SGHRS and CDR2 YFSETQ. The V end was cut by 0 bases, the J end by 3 bases, with 6 bases between. This CDR3 contains 13 residues. CDR3: CASSLDRYTEAFF. CDR3 in DNA: TGCGCCAGCAGCTTGGACAGATACACTGAAGCTTTCTTT.

This clonotype was recorded a few times. Mismatch with germline at one junction end may stem from a read error. The CDR3, as DNA: TGTGCCAGCAGTTACTCCCGGGACACCAAAGGGGAGTCCTTC. It yields the protein CASSYSRDTKGESF. This rearrangement joins TRBV6-6 to TRBJ1-2; weak D call: TRBD1 (6 bases). CDR1 and CDR2 from the germline V gene are MNHNY and SVGAGI (reference sequence). This CDR3 has 14 amino acids.